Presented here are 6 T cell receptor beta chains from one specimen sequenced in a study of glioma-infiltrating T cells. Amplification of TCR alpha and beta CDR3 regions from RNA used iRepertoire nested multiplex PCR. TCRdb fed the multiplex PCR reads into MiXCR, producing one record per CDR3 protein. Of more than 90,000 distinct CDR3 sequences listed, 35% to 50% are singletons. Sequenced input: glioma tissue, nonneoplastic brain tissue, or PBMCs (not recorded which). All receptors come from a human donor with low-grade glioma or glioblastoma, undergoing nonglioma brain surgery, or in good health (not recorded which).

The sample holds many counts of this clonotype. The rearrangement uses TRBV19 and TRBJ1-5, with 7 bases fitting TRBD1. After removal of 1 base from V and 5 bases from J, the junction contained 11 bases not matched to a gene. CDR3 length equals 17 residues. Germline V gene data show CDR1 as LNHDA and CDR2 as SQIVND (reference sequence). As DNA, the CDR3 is TGTGCCAGTAGTATAGGCTGGGACAGTAGCATCTATCAGCCCCAGCATTTT. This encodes CASSIGWDSSIYQPQHF.

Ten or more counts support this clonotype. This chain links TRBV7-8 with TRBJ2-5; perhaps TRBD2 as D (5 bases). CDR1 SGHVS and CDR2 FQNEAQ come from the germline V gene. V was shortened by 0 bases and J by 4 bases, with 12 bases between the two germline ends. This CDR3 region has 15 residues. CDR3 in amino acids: CASSLADGIRETQYF. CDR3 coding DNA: TGTGCCAGCAGCTTAGCAGACGGGATTCGAGAGACCCAGTACTTC.

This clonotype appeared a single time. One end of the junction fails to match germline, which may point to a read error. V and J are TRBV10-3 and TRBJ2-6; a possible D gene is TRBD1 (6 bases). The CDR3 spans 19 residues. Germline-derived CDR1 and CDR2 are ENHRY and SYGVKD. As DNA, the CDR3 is TGTGCCATCAGTGAAAGCGCAGGACAGTGGGCTTCTGGGGCCAACGCCCTGACTTTC. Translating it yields CAISESAGQWASGANALTF.

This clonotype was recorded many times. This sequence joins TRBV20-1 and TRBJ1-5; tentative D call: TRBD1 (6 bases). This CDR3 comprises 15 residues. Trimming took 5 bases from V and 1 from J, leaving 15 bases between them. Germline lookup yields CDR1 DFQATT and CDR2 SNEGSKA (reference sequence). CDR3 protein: CSAGRDTKSNQPQHF. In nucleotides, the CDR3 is TGCAGTGCTGGGAGGGACACGAAGAGCAATCAGCCCCAGCATTTT.

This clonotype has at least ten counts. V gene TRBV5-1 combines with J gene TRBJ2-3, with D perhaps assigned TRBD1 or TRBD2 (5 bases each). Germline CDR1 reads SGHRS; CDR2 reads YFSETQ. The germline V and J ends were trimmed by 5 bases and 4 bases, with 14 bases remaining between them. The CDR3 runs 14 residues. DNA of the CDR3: TGCGCCAGCAGGTACGGGGACGGTTCAGATACGCAGTATTTT. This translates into CASRYGDGSDTQYF.

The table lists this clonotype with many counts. CDR3 in amino acids: CASSETGTAEQFF. Written as DNA, the CDR3 is TGCGCCAGCAGTGAGACAGGGACGGCTGAGCAGTTCTTC. The chain uses TRBV10-1 and TRBJ2-1; D is possibly TRBD1 (6 bases). Germline CDR1 WNHNN, CDR2 SYGVQD (reference sequence). Trimming took off 2 bases at V and 9 bases at J, with 11 bases between the two ends. The CDR3 length is 13 residues.